The 7 T cell receptor beta chains given below trace back to one sample, sequenced in a study of OX40 agonist ivuxolimab in advanced cancers. Produced via immunoSEQ multiplex PCR; TCRdb's table is partial and in-frame only. The sample has 75,000 to 95,000 clones, approximately 90% seen once. The input for sequencing was CD4+ or CD8+ T cells sorted from blood, taken in a trial of the OX40 agonist ivuxolimab. The origin of the receptors is an adult with an advanced solid tumor such as melanoma, head and neck, liver or kidney cancer.

V usage is TRBV10-3 and J usage is TRBJ2-5; TRBD1 aligns across 8 bases. Germline V lookup: CDR1 ENHRY, CDR2 SYGVKD. The CDR3 runs to 14 residues. Unmatched junction bases numbered 11, after V lost 8 bases and J lost 6 bases. The CDR3: CAIDRGCEKKTQYF. The CDR3 DNA is TGTGCCATCGACAGGGGATGTGAGAAAAAGACCCAGTACTTC.

This chain links TRBV9 with TRBJ1-3; D ambiguous. V was shortened by 2 bases and J by 0 bases, with 3 bases between the two germline ends. Germline CDR1 reads SGDLS; CDR2 reads YYNGEE. The CDR3 length is 13 residues. CDR3: CASSVPSGNTIYF. The CDR3 DNA reads TGTGCCAGCAGCGTGCCCTCTGGAAACACCATATATTTT.

V gene TRBV7-9 combines with J gene TRBJ1-1; no reliable D call. Looked up from germline, CDR1 is SEHNR and CDR2 is FQNEAQ (reference sequence). The ends were cut back, 5 bases at V and 7 bases at J, with 14 bases in the middle. The CDR3 is 13 residues long. CDR3 in amino acids: CASSPAAWSEAFF. CDR3 DNA: TGTGCCAGCAGCCCAGCCGCGTGGAGTGAAGCTTTCTTT.

The chain is built from TRBV18 and TRBJ2-4, with D unresolved. Germline V gene data show CDR1 as KGHSH and CDR2 as LQKENI. The germline V and J ends were trimmed by 2 bases and 2 bases, with 16 bases remaining between them. The CDR3 covers 17 residues. This CDR3 reads CASSPIQMTTPKNIQYF. The CDR3 DNA reads TGTGCCAGCTCACCAATACAGATGACAACACCCAAAAACATTCAGTACTTC.

This sequence joins TRBV4-2 and TRBJ2-2, with D perhaps matching TRBD1 (5 bases). Trimming removed 0 bases at V and 7 bases at J, with 15 bases between. The CDR3 is made up of 16 amino acids. From germline, CDR1 is LGHNA and CDR2 YNFKEQ. The CDR3 is CASSQDWPVQGGELFF. CDR3 DNA sequence: TGTGCCAGCAGCCAAGATTGGCCCGTTCAGGGCGGGGAGCTGTTTTTT.

The chain couples TRBV5-6 to TRBJ2-2; D not certain. The CDR3 sequence is 17 residues long. V was clipped by 3 bases and J by 3 bases, with 18 bases between them. Germline CDR1 and CDR2: SGHDT and YYEEEE. The CDR3 DNA reads TGTGCCAGCAGCTCCGTAGCACGAAGCTCCGACACCGGGGAGCTGTTTTTT. Amino acid sequence: CASSSVARSSDTGELFF.

The V call is TRBV10-3, the J call TRBJ1-1; D is undetermined. The CDR3 totals 11 residues. V shed 4 bases and J shed 3 bases, with 3 bases lying between them. CDR1 is ENHRY, CDR2 SYGVKD, per germline. CDR3 bases: TGTGCCATCAGTGGGGACACTGAAGCTTTCTTT. As protein: CAISGDTEAFF.